The T cell receptor (beta chain) described here comes from a study of cytomegalovirus exposure and HLA in healthy donors. Trimming removed 4 bases at V and 7 bases at J, with 17 bases between. Germline CDR1 is MNHEY and CDR2 is SVGAGI. This CDR3 region has 15 residues. The primer mix had 60 Vbeta and 13 Jbeta primers. The assay was immunoSEQ multiplex PCR, and TCRdb's table has in-frame clones only and misses some. The sample lists about 130,000 clones; around 72% were seen once. The chain uses TRBV6-5 and TRBJ1-3; TRBD1 is a possible D gene (6 bases). The receptor comes from a man aged 50 to 59 in good health and CMV-seropositive. Sequenced sample: PBMCs. CDR3 residues: CASSSQPTGVNTIYF. As DNA, the CDR3 is TGTGCCAGCAGTTCGCAGCCGACAGGAGTGAACACCATATATTTT.